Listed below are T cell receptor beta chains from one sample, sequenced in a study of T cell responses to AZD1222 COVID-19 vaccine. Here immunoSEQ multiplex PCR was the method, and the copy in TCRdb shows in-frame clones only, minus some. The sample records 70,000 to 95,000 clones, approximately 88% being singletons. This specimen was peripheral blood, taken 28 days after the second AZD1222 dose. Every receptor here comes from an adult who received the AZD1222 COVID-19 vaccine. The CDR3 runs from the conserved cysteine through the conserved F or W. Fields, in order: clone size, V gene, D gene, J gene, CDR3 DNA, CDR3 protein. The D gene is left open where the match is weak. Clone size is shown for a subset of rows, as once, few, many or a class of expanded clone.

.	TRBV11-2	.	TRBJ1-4	TGTGCCAGCAGCCCAAGCAGGGATGAAAAACTGTTTTTT	CASSPSRDEKLFF
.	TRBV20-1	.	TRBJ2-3	TGCAGTGCTAGTACAGCCACAGATACGCAGTATTTT	CSASTATDTQYF
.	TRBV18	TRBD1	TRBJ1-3	TGTGCCAGCTCACCTGGGACAGTTACGTGGGGAAACACCATATATTTT	CASSPGTVTWGNTIYF
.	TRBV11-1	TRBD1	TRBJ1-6	TGTGCCAGCAGCACCGGGACAGCCTACTATAATTCACCCCTCCACTTT	CASSTGTAYYNSPLHF
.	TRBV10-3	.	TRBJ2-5	TGTGCCATCAGTGAGTCGATGGGCGGGGAGACCCAGTACTTC	CAISESMGGETQYF
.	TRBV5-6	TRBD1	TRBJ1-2	TGTGCCAGCAGTCAACAGGGGGCGCAGGGCTATGGCTACACCTTC	CASSQQGAQGYGYTF
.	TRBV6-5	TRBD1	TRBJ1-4	TGTGCCAGCAGTTCCGGGACAGCTAATGAAAAACTGTTTTTT	CASSSGTANEKLFF
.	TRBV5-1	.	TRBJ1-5	TGCGCCAGCAGCCCCTCAGGGGCGAGCAATCAGCCCCAGCATTTT	CASSPSGASNQPQHF
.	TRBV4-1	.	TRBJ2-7	TGCGCCAGCAGCCAAGATCAACAGTACCCTGGCCAGCAGTACTTC	CASSQDQQYPGQQYF
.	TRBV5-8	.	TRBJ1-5	TGTGCCAGCAGCTCCGACGGGTATAGCAATCAGCCCCAGCATTTT	CASSSDGYSNQPQHF
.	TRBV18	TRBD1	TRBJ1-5	TGTGCCAGCTCACCGACGACAGGGTTTAGCAATCAGCCCCAGCATTTT	CASSPTTGFSNQPQHF
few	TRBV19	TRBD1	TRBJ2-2	TGTGCCAGTAGTATAGGAGGGGGCCTCACCGGGGAGCTGTTTTTT	CASSIGGGLTGELFF
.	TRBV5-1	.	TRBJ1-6	TGCGCCAGCAGCTTGCCTGGACTCCGGGGGTCGTTCCCCCTCCACTTT	CASSLPGLRGSFPLHF
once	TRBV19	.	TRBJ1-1	TGTGCCAGTAGTCCTCATGGGGGGTTCATGAACACTGAAGCTTTCTTT	CASSPHGGFMNTEAFF
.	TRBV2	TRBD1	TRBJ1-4	TGTGCCAGCAGTGTTGCAGGGGGCGTTGAAAAACTGTTTTTT	CASSVAGGVEKLFF
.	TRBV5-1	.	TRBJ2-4	TGCGCCAGCAGCTTGGCCCCCCGAGGTAGTGTAGCCAAAAACATTCAGTACTTC	CASSLAPRGSVAKNIQYF
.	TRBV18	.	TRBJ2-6	TGTGCCAGCTCAGGAACCGGGACACTAGTCGCCAACGTCCTGACTTTC	CASSGTGTLVANVLTF
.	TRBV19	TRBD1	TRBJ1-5	TGTGCCAGTAGTAGACAGGGCAGGGAGCCCCAGCATTTT	CASSRQGREPQHF
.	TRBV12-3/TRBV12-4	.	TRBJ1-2	TGTGCCAGCGCACTACCAGGGGCCTATGGCTACACCTTC	CASALPGAYGYTF
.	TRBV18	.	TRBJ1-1	TGTGCCAGCTCAGCACGGGGCCCTGAAGCTTTCTTT	CASSARGPEAFF
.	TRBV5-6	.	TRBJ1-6	TGTGCCAGCAGCTTATCGGGAGCTAGGGCCTATAATTCACCCCTCCACTTT	CASSLSGARAYNSPLHF
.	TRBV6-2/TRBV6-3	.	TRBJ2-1	TGTGCCAGCAGTCCCTTTGGGGGAGCCACGTACAATGAGCAGTTCTTC	CASSPFGGATYNEQFF
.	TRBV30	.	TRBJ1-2	TGTGCCTGGAGCTTAGGGGTGGCTAGCTATGGCTACACCTTC	CAWSLGVASYGYTF
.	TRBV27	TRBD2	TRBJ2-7	TGTGCCAGCAGTTTACTACCTCCGGGACTAGCGGGACTGGAGCAGTACTTC	CASSLLPPGLAGLEQYF
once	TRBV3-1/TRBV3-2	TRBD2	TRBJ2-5	TGTGCCAGCAGCCAATTCCGGACTAGCCAAGAGACCCAGTACTTC	CASSQFRTSQETQYF
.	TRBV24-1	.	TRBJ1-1	TGTGCCACCAGTGATCCCCGTCCGGGGTTGAACACTGAAGCTTTCTTT	CATSDPRPGLNTEAFF
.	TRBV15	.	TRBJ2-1	TGTGCCACCAGCAGATCCCCCCGTAATGAGCAGTTCTTC	CATSRSPRNEQFF
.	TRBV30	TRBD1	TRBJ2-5	TGTGCCTGGAGGCCGGGACAGGGGGCTGGGACCCAGTACTTC	CAWRPGQGAGTQYF
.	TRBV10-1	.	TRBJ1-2	TGCGCCAGCAGTCCGGGACGCTTGGAAGGCGGCTACACCTTC	CASSPGRLEGGYTF
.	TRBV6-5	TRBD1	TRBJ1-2	TGTGCCAGCAACCCATCAGGGGGCGCTGGCTACACCTTC	CASNPSGGAGYTF
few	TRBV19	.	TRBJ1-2	TGTGCCAGTCAGGGTCTGACCAACTATGGCTACACCTTC	CASQGLTNYGYTF
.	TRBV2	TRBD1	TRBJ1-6	TGTGCCAGCAGCACCGGGACAGGGACTTCACCCCTCCACTTT	CASSTGTGTSPLHF
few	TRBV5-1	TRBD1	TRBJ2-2	TGCGCCAGCAGACAGGGGGCAACGACGAACACCGGGGAGCTGTTTTTT	CASRQGATTNTGELFF
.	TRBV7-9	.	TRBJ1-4	TGTGCCAGCAGCCCCTTTTCCGGGACGGCTAATGAAAAACTGTTTTTT	CASSPFSGTANEKLFF
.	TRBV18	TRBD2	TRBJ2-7	TGTGCCAGCTCACCGGTTGGGGGGGGCGAGCAGTACTTC	CASSPVGGGEQYF
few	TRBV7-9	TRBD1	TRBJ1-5	TGTGCCAGCAGCCAAACAGGGGAACGTCAGCCCCAGCATTTT	CASSQTGERQPQHF
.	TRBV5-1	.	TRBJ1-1	TGCGCCAGCAGCCCCTCCAGTGAGAGGAACACTGAAGCTTTCTTT	CASSPSSERNTEAFF
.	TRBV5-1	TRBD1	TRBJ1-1	TGCGCCAGCAGCCCGGAACAGGGGGACACTGAAGCTTTCTTT	CASSPEQGDTEAFF
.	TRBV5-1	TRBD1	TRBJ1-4	TGCGCCAGCAGCGGGGACAGGGGGCTAGCTAATGAAAAACTGTTTTTT	CASSGDRGLANEKLFF
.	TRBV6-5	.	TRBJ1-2	TGTGCCAGCAGTTACCTACAGGGATTAGAGGATGGCTACACCTTC	CASSYLQGLEDGYTF
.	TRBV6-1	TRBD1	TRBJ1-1	TGTGCCAGCAGTGTTTCCCTGAGCGGAATCGACAGGGGAATGAACACTGAAGCTTTCTTT	CASSVSLSGIDRGMNTEAFF
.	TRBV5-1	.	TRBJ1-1	TGCGCCAGCAGCCTTACCTTAGAGGGGAACACTGAAGCTTTCTTT	CASSLTLEGNTEAFF
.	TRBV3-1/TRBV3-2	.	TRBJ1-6	TGTGCCAGCAGCCAGGAGGCCGGCGGGGGTTATAATTCACCCCTCCACTTT	CASSQEAGGGYNSPLHF
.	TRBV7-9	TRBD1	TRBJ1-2	TGTGCCAGCAGCTACGACAGGGGCCTAACTGGCTACACCTTC	CASSYDRGLTGYTF
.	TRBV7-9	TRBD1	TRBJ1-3	TGTGCCAGCAGCTTAGACTGGGACAGGGTGACTGGAAACACCATATATTTT	CASSLDWDRVTGNTIYF
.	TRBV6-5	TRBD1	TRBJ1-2	TGTGCCAGCAGTCCAAACAGGGGAACCTATGGCTACACCTTC	CASSPNRGTYGYTF
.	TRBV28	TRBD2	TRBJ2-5	TGTGCCAGCAGTTTCTGGACTAGCGGGGCTTTCGGGACCCAGTACTTC	CASSFWTSGAFGTQYF